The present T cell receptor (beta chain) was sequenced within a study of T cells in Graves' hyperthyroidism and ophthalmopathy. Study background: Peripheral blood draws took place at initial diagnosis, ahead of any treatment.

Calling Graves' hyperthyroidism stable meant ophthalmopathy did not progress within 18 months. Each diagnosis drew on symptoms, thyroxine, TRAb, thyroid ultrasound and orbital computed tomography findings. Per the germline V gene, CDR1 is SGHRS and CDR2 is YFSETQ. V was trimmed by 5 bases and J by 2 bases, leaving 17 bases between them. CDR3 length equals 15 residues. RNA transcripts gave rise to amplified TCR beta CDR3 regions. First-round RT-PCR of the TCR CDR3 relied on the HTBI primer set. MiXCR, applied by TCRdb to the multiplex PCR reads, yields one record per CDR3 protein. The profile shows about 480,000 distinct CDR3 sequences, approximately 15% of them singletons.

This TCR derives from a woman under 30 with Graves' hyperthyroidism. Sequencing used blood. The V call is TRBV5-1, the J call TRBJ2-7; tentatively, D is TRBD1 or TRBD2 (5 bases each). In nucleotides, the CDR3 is TGCGCCAGCAGTCGCAGCGGAACCAGGGCCTACGAGCAGTACTTC. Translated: CASSRSGTRAYEQYF.